The 29 T cell receptor beta chains reported below all come from one sample, sequenced in a study of human T cells and chemical hapten exposure. TCRdb recomputed calls from the RACE reads with MiXCR, one row per CDR3 protein. The sample consists of some 74,000 distinct CDR3 sequences, around 13% of them appearing once. Time point meaning: pre-sensitization, week 0. Specified treatment: therapeutic diphenylcyclopropenone sensitization with weekly scalp DPC. The sample consisted of whole blood, taken in connection with sensitization to the hapten diphenylcyclopropenone (DPC). The source is a woman aged 50 to 65 with alopecia areata. Some clones in this sample may be carry-over from other donors' samples.

The gene calls are TRBV20-1 and TRBJ2-3; perhaps D is TRBD1 or TRBD2 (5 bases each). Germline V CDR1 and CDR2: DFQATT, SNEGSKA (reference sequence). Trimming stripped 0 bases from V and 6 bases from J, with 13 bases between. The CDR3 extends over 14 amino acids. The DNA of the CDR3 is TGCAGTGCTAGAGATGGTAGGGACGGGGATACGCAGTATTTT. The encoded protein is CSARDGRDGDTQYF.

The chain links TRBV29-1 to TRBJ1-3, with D unresolved. V was pared by 6 bases and J by 5 bases, with 11 bases between. Germline CDR1 and CDR2: SQVTM and ANQGSEA. The CDR3 loop spans 12 amino acids. Written as DNA, the CDR3 is TGCAGCGTCGGGGAAGCTAGAAACACCATATATTTT. This codes for CSVGEARNTIYF.

This clonotype was picked up many times. The chain carries TRBV5-4 and TRBJ2-4, with D unresolved. Per the germline V gene, CDR1 is SGHNT and CDR2 is YYREEE (reference sequence). CDR3 size: 15 residues. V lost 0 bases to trimming and J lost 0 bases, with 7 bases between them. CDR3 residues: CASSLGHLAKNIQYF. The CDR3 nucleotides are TGTGCCAGCAGCTTGGGACATCTAGCCAAAAACATTCAGTACTTC.

This clonotype came up a few times. The gene calls are TRBV7-8 and TRBJ2-1, with D perhaps TRBD1 or TRBD2 (5 bases each). Germline-derived CDR1 and CDR2 are SGHVS and FQNEAQ. V lost 8 bases and J lost 7, with 21 bases in between. CDR3 length: 15 residues. This CDR3 reads CASGAPGEGTNEQFF. CDR3 nucleotides: TGTGCCAGCGGGGCCCCTGGAGAAGGGACGAATGAGCAGTTCTTC.

This clonotype was seen a few times. Written as DNA, the CDR3 is TGTGCCAGCACTACCACAGGGGGCAGTCAGCCCCAGCATTTT. As protein: CASTTTGGSQPQHF. The chain couples TRBV6-6 to TRBJ1-5, with TRBD1 matching 9 bases. J lost 6 bases, V lost 7 bases, and 7 bases had no gene match. The germline V gene encodes CDR1 MNHNY and CDR2 SVGAGI (reference sequence). The CDR3 has 14 amino acids.

Only a few counts were recorded for this clonotype. The J gene is TRBJ2-2, the V gene TRBV7-8; D ambiguous. Germline V gene lookup returns CDR1 SGHVS and CDR2 FQNEAQ. V shed 7 bases and J shed 6 bases, with 6 bases lying between them. The CDR3 is 11 residues long. CDR3 protein: CASIRAGELFF. The CDR3 nucleotides read TGTGCCAGCATCCGGGCCGGGGAGCTGTTTTTT.

This clonotype was counted only a few times. J is TRBJ1-6 and V is TRBV7-2, with D perhaps TRBD1 (5 bases). The germline CDR1 and CDR2 sequences are SGHTA and FQGNSA. V gave up 2 bases and J gave up 4 bases, with 12 bases separating them. The length of the CDR3 is 16 residues. The DNA for the CDR3 is TGTGCCAGCAGCTTAAGGGCAGGGTCATATAATTCACCCCTCCACTTT. Translation gives CASSLRAGSYNSPLHF.

In its sample, this clonotype was seen a few times. The V call is TRBV28, the J call TRBJ2-1; no clear D gene. The CDR3 length is 12 residues. V was trimmed by 4 bases and J by 8 bases, leaving 9 bases between them. Germline CDR1 MDHEN, CDR2 SYDVKM. In DNA, the CDR3 is TGTGCCAGCAGTTCGACCTTGGATGAGCAGTTCTTC. Translation gives CASSSTLDEQFF.

The J gene is TRBJ2-1, the V gene TRBV12-3 or TRBV12-4; 7 positions match TRBD2. CDR3 length equals 14 residues. V lost 7 bases and J lost 9; bases outside the gene matches: 12. The CDR3, as DNA: TGTGCCAGCACATATGTGTCTCCGGGGGGTGAGCAGTTCTTC. It specifies CASTYVSPGGEQFF.

This clonotype was seen more than once but under ten times. The chain's CDR3 is CASSPGQAEAFF. In DNA, the CDR3 is TGTGCCAGCTCACCTGGACAGGCAGAAGCTTTCTTT. The chain carries TRBV18 and TRBJ1-1, with TRBD1 matching over 7 bases. Germline V gives CDR1 KGHSH, CDR2 LQKENI. This CDR3 region has 12 residues. Trimming cost V 3 bases and J 8 bases; bases outside gene matches: 3. Combining the CDR3 with reference TRBV18 and TRBJ1-1 gives the whole variable domain NAGVMQNPRHLVRRRGQEARLRCSPMKGHSHVYWYRQLPEEGLKFMVYLQKENIIDESGMPKERFSAEFPKEGPSILRIQQVVRGDSAAYFCASSPGQAEAFFGQGTRLTVV.

The gene calls are TRBV10-2 and TRBJ1-5, with 9 bases that match TRBD1. In germline, CDR1 is WSHSY, CDR2 SAAADI. This CDR3 contains 14 residues. V shed 9 bases and J 6 bases; nucleotides not matched to a gene: 9. CDR3 bases: TGCGCCAGTCGGGACAGGGAGTCCGGTCAGCCCCAGCATTTT. It codes for CASRDRESGQPQHF.

CDR3 nucleotides: TGCAGTGCTAGGGCGGCTAGCGGGAGAGGAGAGACCCAGTACTTC. The encoded protein is CSARAASGRGETQYF. The chain links TRBV20-1 to TRBJ2-5; 10 bases map to TRBD2. The CDR3 extends over 15 amino acids. Germline assignment: CDR1 DFQATT and CDR2 SNEGSKA (reference sequence). Trimming removed 3 bases from V and 4 bases from J; junction bases left unmatched: 8.

The rearrangement joins TRBV20-1 to TRBJ1-5, with D perhaps matching TRBD1 (5 bases). CDR1 and CDR2 from the germline V gene are DFQATT and SNEGSKA (reference sequence). V lost 6 bases, J lost 4 bases, and 13 bases lay in between. CDR3 size: 13 residues. CDR3 sequence reads: CSAVTDPNQPQHF. Here the CDR3 DNA reads TGCAGTGCCGTGACAGATCCTAATCAGCCCCAGCATTTT.

This rearrangement joins TRBV25-1 to TRBJ1-6, with D unresolved. CDR3 length: 13 amino acids. Trimming removed 1 base from V and 7 bases from J, with 5 bases in between. The germline V gene encodes CDR1 MGHDK and CDR2 SYGVNS. The CDR3 is CASSELENSPLHF. CDR3 sequence (DNA): TGTGCCAGCAGTGAATTAGAGAATTCACCCCTCCACTTT.

Remarks on this clonotype: A much larger clone differs by one base, so this may be a read error. The chain employs TRBV5-5 and TRBJ1-3; D call uncertain. Looked up from germline, CDR1 is SGHKS and CDR2 is YYEKEE (reference sequence). Between the trimmed V and J ends, which lost 4 bases and 2 bases, there was a span of 19 bases. The CDR3 sequence is 17 residues long. CDR3 sequence reads: CASSLALGKGAGNTIYF. The DNA of the CDR3 is TGTGCCAGCAGCCTCGCCCTGGGCAAGGGAGCTGGAAACACCATATATTTT.

This clonotype was counted a few times. The chain is built from TRBV30 and TRBJ2-7, with D tentatively TRBD1 or TRBD2 (5 bases each). V lost 4 bases and J 3 bases, leaving 10 bases between the germline ends. The CDR3 has 12 amino acids. Germline CDR1 and CDR2: GTSNPN and SVGIG (reference sequence). CDR3 nucleotide sequence: TGTGCCTGGACCAGGGACCTCTACGAGCAGTACTTC. Its protein is CAWTRDLYEQYF.

This clonotype showed up just a few times. An end of the junction does not agree with germline; a read error may underlie this. V gene TRBV29-1 combines with J gene TRBJ2-1; no firm D call. CDR1 and CDR2 from the germline V gene are SQVTM and ANQGSEA. The CDR3 consists of 12 residues. This CDR3 is CSVEESYNEQFF. The CDR3 DNA reads TGCAGCGTCGAAGAGAGTTACAATGAGCAGTTCTTC.

The chain employs TRBV9 and TRBJ2-6, with D perhaps TRBD1 (5 bases). CDR1 SGDLS and CDR2 YYNGEE come from the germline V gene. The CDR3 extends over 15 amino acids. The CDR3 DNA reads TGTGCTAGCTCAGGGCAATTCTCTGGGGCCAACGTCCTGACTTTC. Protein sequence: CASSGQFSGANVLTF.

This clonotype was found a few times. The chain carries TRBV11-2 and TRBJ2-2, with 11 bases aligning to TRBD2. Trimming at V came to 6 bases and at J to 4 bases, leaving 4 bases not matched to a gene. The V gene's germline CDR1 is SGHAT and CDR2 FQNNGV. The length of the CDR3 is 15 residues. The CDR3 loop reads CASRSSGRPTGELFF. CDR3 coding DNA: TGTGCCAGCAGGTCTAGCGGGAGGCCCACCGGGGAGCTGTTTTTT.

This clonotype was recorded many times. This chain connects TRBV18 to TRBJ2-5; 7 bases are a match to TRBD1. The germline V gene has CDR1 KGHSH and CDR2 LQKENI. The trim removed 4 bases at V and 2 bases at J, leaving 1 base unmatched. This CDR3 has 13 amino acids. In DNA form, the CDR3 reads TGTGCCAGCTCACAGGGACAGCAAGAGACCCAGTACTTC. Its protein is CASSQGQQETQYF.

The rearrangement joins TRBV7-9 to TRBJ1-3, with unresolved D. The CDR3 length is 15 residues. V dropped 0 bases and J dropped 5 bases, with 11 bases sitting between them. Germline values: CDR1 SEHNR, CDR2 FQNEAQ (reference sequence). CDR3: CASSLAQQLRNTIYF. CDR3 DNA: TGTGCCAGCAGCTTAGCGCAACAGCTAAGAAACACCATATATTTT. The full variable domain, with the rest looked up from reference TRBV7-9 and TRBJ1-3, is DTGVSQNPRHKITKRGQNVTFRCDPISEHNRLYWYRQTLGQGPEFLTYFQNEAQLEKSRLLSDRFSAERPKGSFSTLEIQRTEQGDSAMYLCASSLAQQLRNTIYFGEGSWLTVV.

This clonotype was counted at least ten times. The chain has TRBV29-1 and TRBJ2-2; the match to TRBD1 covers 9 bases. CDR3 length: 12 amino acids. The V gene's germline CDR1 is SQVTM and CDR2 ANQGSEA. J gave up 6 bases and V 7 bases, and 3 bases lay outside the gene matches. DNA for the CDR3: TGCAGCGCACGACAGGGGGCCGGGGAGCTGTTTTTT. This gives the protein CSARQGAGELFF.

There are many counts of this clonotype. The chain employs TRBV29-1 and TRBJ2-5; 8 nucleotides match TRBD1. After removal of 6 bases from V and 5 bases from J, the junction contained 5 bases not matched to a gene. The CDR3 spans 12 residues. Germline loops: CDR1 SQVTM, CDR2 ANQGSEA. This chain's CDR3 is CSVDRGFETQYF. CDR3 DNA: TGCAGCGTCGACAGGGGATTTGAGACCCAGTACTTC.

This chain connects TRBV29-1 to TRBJ2-3; D may be TRBD1 (7 bases). Between the trimmed V and J ends, which lost 1 base and 2 bases, there was a span of 16 bases. The germline CDR1 and CDR2 sequences are SQVTM and ANQGSEA. The length of the CDR3 is 16 residues. CDR3 bases: TGCAGCGTTGAAGCAGGGGGGTGGACGGCCACAGATACGCAGTATTTT. Amino acids: CSVEAGGWTATDTQYF.

This clonotype has ten or more counts. The chain has TRBV7-8 and TRBJ2-1; tentative D call: TRBD1 (5 bases). The CDR3 sequence is 14 residues long. Between the trimmed V and J ends, which lost 9 bases and 0 bases, there was a span of 12 bases. Germline V lookup: CDR1 SGHVS, CDR2 FQNEAQ. The CDR3 here is CASTYRYSYNEQFF. In DNA, the CDR3 is TGTGCCAGTACTTACAGGTACTCCTACAATGAGCAGTTCTTC.

The rearrangement joins TRBV11-2 to TRBJ1-1, with 10 bases fitting TRBD1. V dropped 0 bases and J dropped 11; count of bases not matched to a gene: 6. The CDR3 has 14 residues. CDR1 is SGHAT, CDR2 FQNNGV, per germline. The CDR3 bases are TGTGCCAGCAGCTTAGACCGGGACAGGGGTAATGCTTTCTTT. Translating it yields CASSLDRDRGNAFF.

For this clonotype: A read error may explain this, as a much larger clone is one base away. The rearrangement uses TRBV2 and TRBJ1-1, with D perhaps matching TRBD1 (6 bases). Trimming pared 6 bases from V and 3 bases from J, leaving 14 bases between. Germline V gives CDR1 SNHLY, CDR2 FYNNEI. The CDR3 length is 14 residues. CDR3 region: CASSLDRMDTEAFF. CDR3 nucleotide sequence: TGTGCCAGCAGCCTAGACAGGATGGACACTGAAGCTTTCTTT.

This clonotype was found many times. The chain carries TRBV7-9 and TRBJ1-1; tentatively, D is TRBD1 (5 bases). Between the trimmed V and J ends, which lost 5 bases and 1 base, there was a span of 5 bases. The length of the CDR3 is 12 residues. Germline CDR1 SEHNR, CDR2 FQNEAQ (reference sequence). CDR3 in DNA: TGTGCCAGCAGCGACAGGAACACTGAAGCTTTCTTT. Amino acids: CASSDRNTEAFF.

The CDR3 here is CASSLATGDNQPQHF. The CDR3 coding sequence is TGTGCCAGCAGCTTAGCCACAGGGGACAATCAGCCCCAGCATTTT. The rearrangement links TRBV7-2 to TRBJ1-5; TRBD1 matches at 7 bases. This CDR3 is 15 amino acids long. J lost 3 bases, V lost 0 bases, and 2 bases had no gene match. The V gene's germline CDR1 is SGHTA and CDR2 FQGNSA.